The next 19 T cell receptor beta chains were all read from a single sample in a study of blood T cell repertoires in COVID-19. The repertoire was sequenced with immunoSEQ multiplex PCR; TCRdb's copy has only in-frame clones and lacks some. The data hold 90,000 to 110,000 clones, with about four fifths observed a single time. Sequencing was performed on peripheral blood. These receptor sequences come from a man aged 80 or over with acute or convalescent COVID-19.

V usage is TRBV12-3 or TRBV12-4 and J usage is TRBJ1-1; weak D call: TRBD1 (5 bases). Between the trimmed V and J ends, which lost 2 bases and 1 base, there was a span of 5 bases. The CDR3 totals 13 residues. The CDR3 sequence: CASSLRGNTEAFF. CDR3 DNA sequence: TGTGCCAGCAGTTTAAGGGGGAACACTGAAGCTTTCTTT.

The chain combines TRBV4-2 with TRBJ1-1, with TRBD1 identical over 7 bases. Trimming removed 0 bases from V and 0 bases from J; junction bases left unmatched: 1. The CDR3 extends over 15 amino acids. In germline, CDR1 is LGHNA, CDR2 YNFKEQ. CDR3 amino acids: CASSQEQGVNTEAFF. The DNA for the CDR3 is TGTGCCAGCAGCCAAGAGCAGGGGGTGAACACTGAAGCTTTCTTT.

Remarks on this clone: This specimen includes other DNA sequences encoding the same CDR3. The CDR3 DNA reads as TGTGCCAGCAGCTCGGGACAGTCCTACGAGCAGTACTTC. This translates into CASSSGQSYEQYF. The chain employs TRBV28 and TRBJ2-7; 7 bases match TRBD1. The length of the CDR3 is 13 residues. Per the germline V gene, CDR1 is MDHEN and CDR2 is SYDVKM. V lost 6 bases and J lost 1; bases outside the gene matches: 3.

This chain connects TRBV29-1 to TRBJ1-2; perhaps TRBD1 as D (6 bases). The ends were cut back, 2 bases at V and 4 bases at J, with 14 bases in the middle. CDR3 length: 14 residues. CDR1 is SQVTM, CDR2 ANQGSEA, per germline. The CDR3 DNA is TGCAGCGTTGAACAGGGGCGACTAAGCTATGGCTACACCTTC. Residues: CSVEQGRLSYGYTF.

Written as DNA, the CDR3 is TGTGCCAGCAGCGTAGGACAGGGGAGCAATCAGCCCCAGCATTTT. Translation: CASSVGQGSNQPQHF. V and J are TRBV9 and TRBJ1-5, with 8 bases identical to TRBD1. This CDR3 has 15 residues. Germline V gene data show CDR1 as SGDLS and CDR2 as YYNGEE. V lost 0 bases to trimming and J lost 1 base; unmatched junction nucleotides: 0. Together with reference TRBV9 and TRBJ1-5, the CDR3 gives the full variable domain: DSGVTQTPKHLITATGQRVTLRCSPRSGDLSVYWYQQSLDQGLQFLIQYYNGEERAKGNILERFSAQQFPDLHSELNLSSLELGDSALYFCASSVGQGSNQPQHFGDGTRLSIL.

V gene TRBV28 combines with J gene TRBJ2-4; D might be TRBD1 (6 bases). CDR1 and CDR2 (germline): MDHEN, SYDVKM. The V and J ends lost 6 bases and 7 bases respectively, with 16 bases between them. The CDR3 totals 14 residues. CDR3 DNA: TGTGCCAGCAGATCATACGGACAGTCGAACATTCAGTACTTC. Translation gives CASRSYGQSNIQYF.

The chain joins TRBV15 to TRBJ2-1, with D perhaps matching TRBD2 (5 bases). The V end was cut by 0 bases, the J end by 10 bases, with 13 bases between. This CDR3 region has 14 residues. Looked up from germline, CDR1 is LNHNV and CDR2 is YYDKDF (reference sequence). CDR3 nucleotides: TGTGCCACCAGCAGAGAATCTAGGACGGGGGAGCAGTTCTTC. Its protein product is CATSRESRTGEQFF.

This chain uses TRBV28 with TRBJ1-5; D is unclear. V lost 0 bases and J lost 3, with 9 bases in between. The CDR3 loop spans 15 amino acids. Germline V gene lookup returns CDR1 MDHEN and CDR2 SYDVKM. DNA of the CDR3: TGTGCCAGCAGTTTATGGTCAAGCTCCAATCAGCCCCAGCATTTT. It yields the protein CASSLWSSSNQPQHF.

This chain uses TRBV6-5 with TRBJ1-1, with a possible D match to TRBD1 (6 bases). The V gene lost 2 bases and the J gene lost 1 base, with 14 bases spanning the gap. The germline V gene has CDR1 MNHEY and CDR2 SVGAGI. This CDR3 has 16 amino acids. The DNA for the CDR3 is TGTGCCAGCAGTTACCGAGACAGGTTACCGAACACTGAAGCTTTCTTT. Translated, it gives CASSYRDRLPNTEAFF.

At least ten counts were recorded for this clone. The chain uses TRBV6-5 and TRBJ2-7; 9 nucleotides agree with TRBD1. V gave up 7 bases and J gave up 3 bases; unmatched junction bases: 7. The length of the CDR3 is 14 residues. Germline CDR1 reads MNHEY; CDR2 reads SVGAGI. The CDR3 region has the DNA TGTGCCAGCATGGGGGACAGGGCAGGCTACGAGCAGTACTTC. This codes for CASMGDRAGYEQYF.

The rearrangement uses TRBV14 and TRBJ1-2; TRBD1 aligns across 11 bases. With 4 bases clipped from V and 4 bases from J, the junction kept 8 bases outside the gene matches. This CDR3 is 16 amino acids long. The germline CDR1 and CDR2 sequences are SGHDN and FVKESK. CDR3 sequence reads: CASSRGQGAIFYGYTF. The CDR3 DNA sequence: TGTGCCAGCAGCCGCGGACAGGGGGCTATCTTCTATGGCTACACCTTC.

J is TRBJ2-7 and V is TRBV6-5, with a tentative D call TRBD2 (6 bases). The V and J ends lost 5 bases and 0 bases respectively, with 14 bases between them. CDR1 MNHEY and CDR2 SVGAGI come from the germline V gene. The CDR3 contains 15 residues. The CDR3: CASSSPSGSSYEQYF. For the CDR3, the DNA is TGTGCCAGCAGTAGCCCAAGCGGGTCCTCCTACGAGCAGTACTTC.

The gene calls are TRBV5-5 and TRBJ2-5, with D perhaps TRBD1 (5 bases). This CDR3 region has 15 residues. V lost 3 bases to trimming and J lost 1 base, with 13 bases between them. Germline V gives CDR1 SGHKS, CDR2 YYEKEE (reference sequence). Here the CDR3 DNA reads TGTGCCAGCAGCTCGGCGCGGACACCCCAAGAGACCCAGTACTTC. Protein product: CASSSARTPQETQYF.

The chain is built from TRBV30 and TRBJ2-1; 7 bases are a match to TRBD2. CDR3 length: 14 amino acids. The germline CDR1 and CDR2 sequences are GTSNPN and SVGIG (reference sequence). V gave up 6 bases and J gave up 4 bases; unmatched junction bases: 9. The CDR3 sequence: CACHSSGLYNEQFF. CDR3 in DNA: TGTGCCTGCCATTCTAGCGGACTATACAATGAGCAGTTCTTC. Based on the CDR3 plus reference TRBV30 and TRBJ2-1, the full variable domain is SQTIHQWPATLVQPVGSPLSLECTVEGTSNPNLYWYRQAAGRGLQLLFYSVGIGQISSEVPQNLSASRPQDRQFILSSKKLLLSDSGFYLCACHSSGLYNEQFFGPGTRLTVL.

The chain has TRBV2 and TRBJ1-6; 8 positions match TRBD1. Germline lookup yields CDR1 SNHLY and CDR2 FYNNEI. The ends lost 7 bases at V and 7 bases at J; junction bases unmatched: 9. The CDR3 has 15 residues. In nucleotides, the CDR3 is TGTGCCAGCACCGGGACAGGCCGGGAGAATTCACCCCTCCACTTT. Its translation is CASTGTGRENSPLHF.

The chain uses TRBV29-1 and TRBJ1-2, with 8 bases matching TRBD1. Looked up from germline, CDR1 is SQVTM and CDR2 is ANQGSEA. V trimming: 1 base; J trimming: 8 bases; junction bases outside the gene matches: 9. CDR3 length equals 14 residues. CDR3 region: CSVEVRGPTQGYTF. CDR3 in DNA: TGCAGCGTTGAAGTCAGGGGGCCCACGCAGGGCTACACCTTC.

The CDR3 region has the DNA TGTGCCAGCAGCTTGCTCCGACAGGGGGCATTCTATGGCTACACCTTC. It specifies CASSLLRQGAFYGYTF. J is TRBJ1-2 and V is TRBV5-6; TRBD1 matches at 10 bases. The V segment lost 1 base and the J segment 4 bases; nucleotides outside the gene matches: 7. CDR3 size: 16 residues. The germline V gene encodes CDR1 SGHDT and CDR2 YYEEEE.

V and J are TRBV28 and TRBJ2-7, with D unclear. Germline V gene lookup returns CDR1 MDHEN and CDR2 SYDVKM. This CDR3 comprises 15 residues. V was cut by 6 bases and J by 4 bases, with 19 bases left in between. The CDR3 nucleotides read TGTGCCAGCAGCTCCGGGTCCTCCGGTAGGTACGAGCAGTACTTC. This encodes CASSSGSSGRYEQYF.

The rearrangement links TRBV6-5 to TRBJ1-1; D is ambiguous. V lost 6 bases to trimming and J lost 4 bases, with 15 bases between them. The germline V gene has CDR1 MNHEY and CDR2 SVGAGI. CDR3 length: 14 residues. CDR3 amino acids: CASRPHSGITEAFF. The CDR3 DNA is TGTGCCAGCAGACCACATAGCGGAATCACTGAAGCTTTCTTT.